This is a list of T cell receptor beta chains from one sample in a study of T cell responses to AZD1222 COVID-19 vaccine. This table comes from immunoSEQ multiplex PCR, and its TCRdb copy is limited to in-frame clones, with some not included. Of about 180,000 clones listed, approximately 90% are singletons. The input for sequencing was peripheral blood, taken on day 0 of AZD1222 vaccination. The source is an adult in good health. The CDR3 runs from the conserved cysteine through the conserved F or W. D genes are given only for firm matches. Clone size appears in some rows only: once, few, many, or a class for an expanded clone.

>TRBV28|.|TRBJ1-2|.
CASATNKGGYTF
TGTGCCAGCGCCACCAATAAGGGGGGCTACACCTTC
>TRBV30|.|TRBJ1-5|TRBD1
CAWSEGAGSNQPQHF
TGTGCCTGGAGTGAGGGGGCGGGGAGCAATCAGCCCCAGCATTTT
>TRBV29-1|.|TRBJ2-1|.
CSVVRDLYSSYNEQFF
TGCAGCGTTGTAAGGGACCTATACAGCTCCTACAATGAGCAGTTCTTC
>TRBV5-6|.|TRBJ1-3|.
CASSLSYPSGNTIYF
TGTGCCAGCAGCTTGTCCTATCCATCTGGAAACACCATATATTTT
>TRBV6-5|.|TRBJ2-1|.
CASSHTKSGAEQFF
TGTGCCAGCAGCCACACTAAGTCAGGGGCTGAGCAGTTCTTC
>TRBV27|.|TRBJ1-5|TRBD1
CASSPQATGGGNQPQHF
TGTGCCAGCAGTCCTCAGGCGACAGGGGGGGGCAATCAGCCCCAGCATTTT
>TRBV6-4|.|TRBJ1-1|.
CASSDSGKNTEAFF
TGTGCCAGCAGTGACTCCGGAAAGAACACTGAAGCTTTCTTT
>TRBV6-5|.|TRBJ1-1|.
CASSKAVMNTEAFF
TGTGCCAGCAGCAAGGCTGTTATGAACACTGAAGCTTTCTTT
>TRBV5-4|.|TRBJ2-7|TRBD2
CASSPGLASNYEQYF
TGTGCCAGCAGCCCTGGACTAGCGAGTAACTACGAGCAGTACTTC
>TRBV9|.|TRBJ2-7|TRBD2
CASSVATGGGYEQYF
TGTGCCAGCAGCGTAGCTACGGGCGGGGGCTACGAGCAGTACTTC
>TRBV6-5|.|TRBJ1-1|.
CASTPISRSEAFF
TGTGCCAGCACCCCTATATCCAGGAGTGAAGCTTTCTTT
>TRBV5-6|.|TRBJ1-1|.
CASSTYPGTEAFF
TGTGCCAGCAGCACATACCCGGGGACTGAAGCTTTCTTT
>TRBV12-3/TRBV12-4|few|TRBJ2-4|.
CASSLAGNIQYF
TGTGCCAGCAGTTTAGCGGGAAACATTCAGTACTTC
>TRBV4-1|.|TRBJ1-2|.
CASSQPPTGQTNYGYTF
TGCGCCAGCAGCCAGCCCCCGACTGGACAAACTAACTATGGCTACACCTTC
>TRBV24-1|.|TRBJ1-2|TRBD1
CATSDASGQGDGYTF
TGTGCCACCAGTGATGCCTCCGGACAGGGGGACGGCTACACCTTC
>TRBV7-2|.|TRBJ2-1|.
CASSTPSGGLQISYNEQFF
TGTGCCAGCAGCACCCCGTCAGGCGGGCTCCAAATTTCCTACAATGAGCAGTTCTTC
>TRBV12-5|.|TRBJ2-5|TRBD1
CASGSSSTGEETQYF
TGTGCTAGTGGTTCCTCATCGACAGGGGAGGAGACCCAGTACTTC
>TRBV19|few|TRBJ1-5|.
CASSIHRNNQPQHF
TGTGCCAGTAGCATCCACAGGAACAATCAGCCCCAGCATTTT